A single sample is the source of the 24 T cell receptor beta chains below, sequenced in a study of cytomegalovirus exposure and HLA in healthy donors. 13 Jbeta primers and 60 Vbeta primers were used for the PCR. The method was immunoSEQ multiplex PCR; TCRdb's version includes in-frame clones alone and lacks a portion of them. The sample shows some 120,000 clones, 70% to 80% of them seen only once. Sample: PBMCs. The receptors were gathered from a woman between 18 and 29 years old in good health and CMV-seronegative.

J is TRBJ1-2 and V is TRBV30, with 7 bases fitting TRBD1. Trimming at V came to 4 bases and at J to 5 bases, leaving 10 bases not matched to a gene. This CDR3 is 14 amino acids long. Per germline, CDR1 GTSNPN and CDR2 SVGIG (reference sequence). The CDR3 sequence: CAWTGPGQEYGYTF. The CDR3 DNA is TGTGCCTGGACCGGGCCCGGACAGGAGTATGGCTACACCTTC.

The chain carries TRBV30 and TRBJ1-1; the D is unclear. This CDR3 is 12 amino acids long. Germline CDR1 is GTSNPN and CDR2 is SVGIG (reference sequence). V shed 2 bases and J shed 0 bases, with 4 bases lying between them. CDR3 sequence reads: CAWSLLNTEAFF. The CDR3 DNA reads TGTGCCTGGAGTTTATTGAACACTGAAGCTTTCTTT. The full variable domain, with the rest looked up from reference TRBV30 and TRBJ1-1, is SQTIHQWPATLVQPVGSPLSLECTVEGTSNPNLYWYRQAAGRGLQLLFYSVGIGQISSEVPQNLSASRPQDRQFILSSKKLLLSDSGFYLCAWSLLNTEAFFGQGTRLTVV.

The chain recombines TRBV7-9 with TRBJ1-6; D uncertain. The germline V gene encodes CDR1 SEHNR and CDR2 FQNEAQ (reference sequence). Trimming stripped 3 bases from V and 10 bases from J, with 7 bases between. The CDR3 extends over 12 amino acids. Here the CDR3 DNA reads TGTGCCAGCAGCTTCATACAGTCACCCCTCCACTTT. It encodes CASSFIQSPLHF.

This rearrangement joins TRBV6-1 to TRBJ1-1; possible D gene TRBD1, 5 bases. Germline CDR1 is MNHNS and CDR2 is SASEGT. The CDR3 totals 14 residues. V was cut by 1 base and J by 3 bases, with 9 bases left in between. CDR3 DNA sequence: TGTGCCAGCAGTGAAGTAGGGGTTCACACTGAAGCTTTCTTT. The encoded protein is CASSEVGVHTEAFF.

The chain recombines TRBV12-2 with TRBJ2-1; TRBD2 is the table's D call and was not checked against the DNA. TRBV12-2 is noted as a pseudogene. The CDR3 is 19 residues long. CDR3 sequence: CASRLRPPRGVGSYNEQFF. The CDR3 coding sequence is TGTGCAAGTCGCTTAAGGCCCCCACGGGGGGTGGGCTCCTACAATGAGCAGTTCTTC.

The J gene is TRBJ2-1, the V gene TRBV5-1, with 13 bases identical to TRBD2. V gave up 2 bases and J gave up 7 bases; unmatched junction bases: 9. The germline gives CDR1 SGHRS, CDR2 YFSETQ. The CDR3 is 17 amino acids. The CDR3, as DNA: TGCGCCAGCAGCTTCACTAGCGGGGGGGCCCTGGGTAATGAGCAGTTCTTC. It is translated as CASSFTSGGALGNEQFF.

The chain carries TRBV19 and TRBJ2-1; TRBD2 matches 9 bases. J gave up 3 bases and V 5 bases, and 5 bases lay outside the gene matches. Germline V CDR1 and CDR2: LNHDA, SQIVND (reference sequence). The CDR3 has 15 residues. The CDR3 protein is CASSGRGGVYNEQFF. CDR3 bases: TGTGCCAGTAGTGGGCGGGGGGGCGTCTACAATGAGCAGTTCTTC.

V gene TRBV5-6 combines with J gene TRBJ1-2, with D perhaps matching TRBD1 (6 bases). Deletions cut 2 bases from V and 8 bases from J, with 16 bases between. CDR1 and CDR2 (germline): SGHDT, YYEEEE. The CDR3 totals 14 residues. The CDR3 spells CASSLQGLFGGYTF. Here the CDR3 DNA reads TGTGCCAGCAGCTTACAGGGATTGTTTGGCGGCTACACCTTC.

V is TRBV6-1 and J is TRBJ1-5; D unresolved. This CDR3 region has 12 residues. Germline V gene data show CDR1 as MNHNS and CDR2 as SASEGT. Trimming removed 6 bases from V and 11 bases from J, with 14 bases in between. The CDR3 nucleotides are TGTGCCAGCAGATCCACCCCCACGGCCCAGCATTTT. Protein sequence: CASRSTPTAQHF.

The V gene is TRBV2, the J gene TRBJ1-1; 8 nucleotides agree with TRBD1. The V gene's germline CDR1 is SNHLY and CDR2 FYNNEI. Trimming cost V 6 bases and J 10 bases; bases outside gene matches: 13. This CDR3 is 14 amino acids long. CDR3 protein: CASRAGTGELGAFF. In DNA, the CDR3 is TGTGCCAGCAGAGCCGGGACAGGTGAACTCGGAGCTTTCTTT.

The chain combines TRBV4-2 with TRBJ2-1; the match to TRBD2 covers 7 bases. Germline loops: CDR1 LGHNA, CDR2 YNFKEQ. The CDR3 contains 16 residues. J was trimmed by 5 bases and V by 1 base; bases with no gene match: 8. The CDR3 loop reads CASSQASGGVNNEQFF. CDR3 DNA sequence: TGTGCCAGCAGCCAAGCTAGCGGAGGGGTAAACAATGAGCAGTTCTTC.

The rearrangement joins TRBV10-3 to TRBJ2-6, with 11 bases matching TRBD1. Germline trimming cut 10 bases from V and 6 bases from J; bases unmatched to any gene: 8. The germline V gene has CDR1 ENHRY and CDR2 SYGVKD. CDR3 length equals 15 residues. CDR3 coding DNA: TGTGCCACCGGACAGGGGGCGTCCGCGGCCAACGTCCTGACTTTC. It specifies CATGQGASAANVLTF.

A single count supports this clone. The chain employs TRBV7-9 and TRBJ1-2, with D unresolved. CDR3 length: 14 amino acids. Germline V gives CDR1 SEHNR, CDR2 FQNEAQ (reference sequence). Trimming cost V 5 bases and J 8 bases, with 18 bases left between them. The CDR3 DNA follows: TGTGCCAGCAGCGCGCCGTACCCTGTGAGGGGCTACACCTTC. It codes for CASSAPYPVRGYTF.

This clone was detected only once. The V gene is TRBV19, the J gene TRBJ2-3; TRBD2 aligns across 11 bases. Germline CDR1 and CDR2: LNHDA and SQIVND (reference sequence). This CDR3 has 15 residues. V lost 6 bases to trimming and J lost 3 bases; unmatched junction nucleotides: 5. The CDR3 nucleotides are TGTGCCAGTAGCCTCACTAGCGGGGGAACAGATACGCAGTATTTT. This gives the protein CASSLTSGGTDTQYF.

The V and J genes are TRBV5-1 and TRBJ1-2, with 9 bases identical to TRBD1. Germline assignment: CDR1 SGHRS and CDR2 YFSETQ. V trimming: 2 bases; J trimming: 4 bases; junction bases outside the gene matches: 15. The length of the CDR3 is 18 residues. The CDR3 nucleotides read TGCGCCAGCAGCTTTGCCCACTCCGGGACAGGGACGCTCTATGGCTACACCTTC. As protein: CASSFAHSGTGTLYGYTF.

The V and J genes are TRBV7-9 and TRBJ1-5, with TRBD1 matching over 7 bases. CDR1 and CDR2 (germline): SEHNR, FQNEAQ (reference sequence). The trim removed 5 bases at V and 3 bases at J, leaving 4 bases unmatched. This CDR3 is built from 14 residues. The CDR3 DNA reads TGTGCCAGCAGCAGAGGGACAGCCAATCAGCCCCAGCATTTT. Translating gives CASSRGTANQPQHF.

The chain couples TRBV15 to TRBJ1-5, with 7 bases that match TRBD1. Looked up from germline, CDR1 is LNHNV and CDR2 is YYDKDF (reference sequence). Trimming took 4 bases from V and 9 from J; bases not matched to a gene: 9. This CDR3 region has 14 residues. The CDR3 coding sequence is TGTGCCACCAGCATGAGGACAGGCCTAGGGCCCCAGCATTTT. Its protein is CATSMRTGLGPQHF.

The chain employs TRBV2 and TRBJ1-2; D uncertain. This CDR3 comprises 13 residues. The germline V gene encodes CDR1 SNHLY and CDR2 FYNNEI. Trimming stripped 4 bases from V and 0 bases from J, with 6 bases between. The chain's CDR3 is CASSVQANYGYTF. The CDR3 DNA reads as TGTGCCAGCAGTGTTCAGGCTAACTATGGCTACACCTTC.

This clone was detected a few times. The chain combines TRBV29-1 with TRBJ2-7; D may be TRBD2 (5 bases). Germline loops: CDR1 SQVTM, CDR2 ANQGSEA. The CDR3 contains 14 residues. The CDR3 is CSAEESGLGNEQYV. The DNA for the CDR3 is TGCAGCGCTGAAGAATCGGGGTTGGGGAACGAGCAGTACGTC.

This clone has just a few counts. The DNA for the CDR3 is TGTGCCAGCAGTTATTCACCAGTTAGCACAGATACGCAGTATTTT. Its translation: CASSYSPVSTDTQYF. The chain has TRBV28 and TRBJ2-3; D ambiguous. Germline-derived CDR1 and CDR2 are MDHEN and SYDVKM. V was cut by 4 bases and J by 0 bases, with 11 bases left in between. The CDR3 is 15 amino acids.

V usage is TRBV2 and J usage is TRBJ2-7; 11 bases agree with TRBD2. The CDR3 is 16 amino acids. The germline CDR1 and CDR2 sequences are SNHLY and FYNNEI. Trimming took 4 bases from V and 1 from J; bases not matched to a gene: 6. CDR3 residues: CASSGGTSGKSYEQYF. As DNA, the CDR3 is TGTGCCAGCAGTGGTGGGACTAGCGGCAAGTCCTACGAGCAGTACTTC.

The gene calls are TRBV19 and TRBJ1-5; perhaps TRBD1 as D (5 bases). Trimming took 5 bases from V and 1 from J, leaving 12 bases between them. From germline, CDR1 is LNHDA and CDR2 SQIVND (reference sequence). The CDR3 loop spans 15 amino acids. The CDR3 DNA follows: TGTGCCAGTAGTTCGGGGGGGTCGAGCAATCAGCCCCAGCATTTT. It is translated as CASSSGGSSNQPQHF.

The V gene is TRBV2, the J gene TRBJ2-5, with a tentative D call TRBD1 (6 bases). The CDR3 covers 13 residues. Looked up from germline, CDR1 is SNHLY and CDR2 is FYNNEI. Trimming left V 5 bases short and J 2 bases short, with 9 bases between. CDR3 nucleotides: TGTGCCAGCAGTCCGGACAGTCAAGAGACCCAGTACTTC. It encodes CASSPDSQETQYF.

The chain employs TRBV18 and TRBJ2-7; a possible D gene is TRBD1 (5 bases). Looked up from germline, CDR1 is KGHSH and CDR2 is LQKENI. The CDR3 spans 13 residues. Trimming stripped 3 bases from V and 7 bases from J, with 13 bases between. This chain's CDR3 is CASSPHGSGEQYF. As DNA, the CDR3 is TGTGCCAGCTCACCGCACGGGTCAGGGGAGCAGTACTTC.